The T cell receptor (beta chain) under discussion was sequenced for a study of blood T cells in healthy people across ages. Then a second PCR, running roughly 7 to 12 cycles, was carried out with a sample-barcoded 5' primer and a J-beta primer mix. From the 5' RACE reads, TCRdb called clonotypes with MiXCR, one entry per CDR3 protein. The sample includes 800,000 or so distinct CDR3 sequences, more than 20% of them seen just once. The data also belong to a second study, concerning T cells of mothers and their children.

This sequence was found in a boy aged 10-17 years in good health. The specimen was blood.

CDR3 in amino acids: CASSEAPAGAETQYF. CDR3 coding DNA: TGTGCCAGCAGTGAAGCTCCGGCAGGGGCAGAGACCCAGTACTTC. The chain links TRBV2 to TRBJ2-5; D is possibly TRBD1 (6 bases). The germline V gene has CDR1 SNHLY and CDR2 FYNNEI. V shed 0 bases and J shed 4 bases, with 12 bases lying between them. The length of the CDR3 is 15 residues. Filled out from reference TRBV2 and TRBJ2-5, the complete variable domain reads EPEVTQTPSHQVTQMGQEVILRCVPISNHLYFYWYRQILGQKVEFLVSFYNNEISEKSEIFDDQFSVERPDGSNFTLKIRSTKLEDSAMYFCASSEAPAGAETQYFGPGTRLLVL.